These 11 T cell receptor beta chains originate from one sample sequenced in a study of T-cell reconstitution after alpha-beta-depleted transplantation in children. For TCRbeta, the library was prepared with unique molecular identifiers. TCRdb reprocessed the PCR reads via MiXCR and lists one record per CDR3 protein. The repertoire consists of approximately 200,000 distinct CDR3 sequences, with about 14% occurring once and the leading ten covering under 15%. Here the sequenced sample was PBMCs from the stem cell graft donor, taken from the stem cell graft. The receptors here all came from a human donor who donated a stem cell graft to a child with acute lymphoblastic leukemia.

At least ten counts were recorded for this clonotype. This chain links TRBV28 with TRBJ2-1; D remains ambiguous. Trimming removed 5 bases from V and 4 bases from J, with 15 bases in between. Germline V gives CDR1 MDHEN, CDR2 SYDVKM. This CDR3 spans 15 amino acids. CDR3 protein: CASSELRVTYNEQFF. For the CDR3, the DNA is TGTGCCAGCAGTGAATTGAGAGTAACGTACAATGAGCAGTTCTTC. Supplemented by reference TRBV28 and TRBJ2-1, the full variable domain reads DVKVTQSSRYLVKRTGEKVFLECVQDMDHENMFWYRQDPGLGLRLIYFSYDVKMKEKGDIPEGYSVSREKKERFSLILESASTNQTSMYLCASSELRVTYNEQFFGPGTRLTVL.

This clonotype was picked up a small number of times. This chain links TRBV29-1 with TRBJ1-2, with a tentative D call TRBD1 (5 bases). The V and J ends lost 5 bases and 8 bases respectively, with 18 bases between them. CDR1 and CDR2 (germline): SQVTM, ANQGSEA. The CDR3 length is 13 residues. The CDR3 DNA reads TGCAGCGTTTTGGAGGGGAGGGCATGGGGCTACACCTTC. Residues: CSVLEGRAWGYTF.

This clonotype has at least ten counts. The chain uses TRBV28 and TRBJ2-7, with TRBD2 matching over 8 bases. CDR3 size: 15 residues. Trimming took 6 bases from V and 6 from J; bases not matched to a gene: 13. Germline CDR1 MDHEN, CDR2 SYDVKM. The CDR3 nucleotides read TGTGCCAGCAGGAACTCCGGGACTAGTCTGTCCGAGCAGTACTTC. It specifies CASRNSGTSLSEQYF. The whole variable domain, filled in from reference TRBV28 and TRBJ2-7, reads DVKVTQSSRYLVKRTGEKVFLECVQDMDHENMFWYRQDPGLGLRLIYFSYDVKMKEKGDIPEGYSVSREKKERFSLILESASTNQTSMYLCASRNSGTSLSEQYFGPGTRLTVT.

This clonotype was found many times. V and J are TRBV20-1 and TRBJ1-2; TRBD1 matches at 8 bases. The V segment lost 6 bases and the J segment 4 bases; nucleotides outside the gene matches: 7. CDR1 and CDR2 from the germline V gene are DFQATT and SNEGSKA (reference sequence). The CDR3 has 13 residues. For the CDR3, the DNA is TGCAGTGCGACGGACAGGGTGGGCTATGGCTACACCTTC. It specifies CSATDRVGYGYTF.

This clonotype was found many times. The chain couples TRBV29-1 to TRBJ1-2; D not certain. This CDR3 is built from 14 residues. Germline V gene lookup returns CDR1 SQVTM and CDR2 ANQGSEA. The V and J ends lost 0 bases and 7 bases respectively, with 15 bases between them. The CDR3 spells CSVEDSRGGSGYTF. CDR3 nucleotide sequence: TGCAGCGTTGAAGATTCACGCGGCGGGAGTGGCTACACCTTC.

The table lists this clonotype with many counts. The rearrangement uses TRBV29-1 and TRBJ2-7; D may correspond to TRBD1 or TRBD2 (5 bases each). V lost 2 bases and J lost 2, with 10 bases in between. The length of the CDR3 is 13 residues. Germline V CDR1 and CDR2: SQVTM, ANQGSEA. For the CDR3, the DNA is TGCAGCGTTGAACTAGGGGACCCCTACGAGCAGTACTTC. Protein product: CSVELGDPYEQYF.

In its sample, this clonotype was seen a few times. This chain's CDR3 is CSVGNRVGTYEQYF. The CDR3 DNA is TGCAGCGTTGGGAACAGGGTTGGAACCTACGAGCAGTACTTC. The V call is TRBV29-1, the J call TRBJ2-7, with D perhaps TRBD1 (6 bases). This CDR3 comprises 14 residues. V lost 4 bases, J lost 2 bases, and 15 bases lay in between. Per germline, CDR1 SQVTM and CDR2 ANQGSEA.

Many counts were recorded for this clonotype. The CDR3 is CAIGVAGQAEDEQYF. CDR3 DNA sequence: TGTGCCATCGGTGTAGCTGGACAGGCCGAGGACGAGCAGTACTTC. The V gene is TRBV10-3, the J gene TRBJ2-7; 7 bases are shared with TRBD1. Germline trimming cut 8 bases from V and 5 bases from J; bases unmatched to any gene: 15. The CDR3 extends over 15 amino acids. Germline CDR1 is ENHRY and CDR2 is SYGVKD.

There are many counts of this clonotype. The V and J genes are TRBV5-1 and TRBJ2-7; TRBD2 matches at 15 bases. Trimming removed 4 bases from V and 5 bases from J; junction bases left unmatched: 7. This CDR3 region has 16 residues. Germline V gives CDR1 SGHRS, CDR2 YFSETQ. The CDR3 protein is CASSKGLAGGPNEQYF. CDR3 in DNA: TGCGCCAGCAGCAAAGGACTAGCGGGAGGGCCGAACGAGCAGTACTTC.

The rearrangement joins TRBV29-1 to TRBJ1-1; 7 nucleotides line up with TRBD1. Per germline, CDR1 SQVTM and CDR2 ANQGSEA. The V gene end was trimmed by 6 bases and the J gene end by 1 base; junction bases not matched to a gene: 5. The CDR3 length is 13 residues. The CDR3 is CSVQTGPNTEAFF. In DNA, the CDR3 is TGCAGCGTCCAGACAGGGCCGAACACTGAAGCTTTCTTT.

This clonotype was counted ten times or more. V and J are TRBV5-1 and TRBJ1-1; possible D gene TRBD1, 6 bases. CDR1 and CDR2 (germline): SGHRS, YFSETQ. Trimming shortened V by 0 bases and J by 6 bases, and 27 bases separated the two germline ends. The CDR3 totals 19 residues. This chain's CDR3 is CASSLARGQQGRKKAEAFF. CDR3 DNA sequence: TGCGCCAGCAGCTTGGCCAGGGGCCAACAGGGACGTAAGAAGGCTGAAGCTTTCTTT.